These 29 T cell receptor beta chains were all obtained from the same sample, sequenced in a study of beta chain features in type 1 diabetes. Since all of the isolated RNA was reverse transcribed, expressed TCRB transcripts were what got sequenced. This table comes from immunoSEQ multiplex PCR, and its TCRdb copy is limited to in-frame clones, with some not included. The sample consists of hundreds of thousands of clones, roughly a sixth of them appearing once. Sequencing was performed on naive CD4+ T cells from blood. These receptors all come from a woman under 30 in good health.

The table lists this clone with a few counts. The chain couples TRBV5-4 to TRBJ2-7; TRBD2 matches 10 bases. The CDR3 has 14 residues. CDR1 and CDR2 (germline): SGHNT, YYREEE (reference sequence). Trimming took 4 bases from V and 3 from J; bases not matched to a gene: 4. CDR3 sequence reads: CASSRSGRNYEQYF. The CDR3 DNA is TGTGCCAGCAGCCGTAGCGGGAGGAACTACGAGCAGTACTTC.

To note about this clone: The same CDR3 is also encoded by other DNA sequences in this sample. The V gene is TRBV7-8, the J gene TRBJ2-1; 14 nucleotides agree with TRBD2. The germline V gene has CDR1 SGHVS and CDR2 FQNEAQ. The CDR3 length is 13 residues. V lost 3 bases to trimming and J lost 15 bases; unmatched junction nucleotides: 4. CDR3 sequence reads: CASSLGLAGDRFF. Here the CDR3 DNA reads TGTGCCAGCAGCTTGGGACTAGCGGGAGATCGGTTCTTC.

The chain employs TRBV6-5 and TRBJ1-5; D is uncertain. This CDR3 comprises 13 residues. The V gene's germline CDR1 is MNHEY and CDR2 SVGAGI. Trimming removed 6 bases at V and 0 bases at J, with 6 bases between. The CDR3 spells CASSQNSNQPQHF. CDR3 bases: TGTGCCAGCAGCCAAAATAGCAATCAGCCCCAGCATTTT.

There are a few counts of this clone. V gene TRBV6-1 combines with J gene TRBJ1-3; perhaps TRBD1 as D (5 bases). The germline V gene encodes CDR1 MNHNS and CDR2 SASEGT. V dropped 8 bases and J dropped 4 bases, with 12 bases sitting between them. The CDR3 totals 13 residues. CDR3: CASVRDSGNTIYF. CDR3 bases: TGTGCCAGCGTACGGGACTCAGGAAACACCATATATTTT.

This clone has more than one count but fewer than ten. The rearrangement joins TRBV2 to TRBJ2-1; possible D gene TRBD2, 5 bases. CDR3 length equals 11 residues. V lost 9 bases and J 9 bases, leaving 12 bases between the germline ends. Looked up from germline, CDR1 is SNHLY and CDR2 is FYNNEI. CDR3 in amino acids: CASLTSLEQFF. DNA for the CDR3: TGTGCCAGTCTAACTAGTCTTGAGCAGTTCTTC.

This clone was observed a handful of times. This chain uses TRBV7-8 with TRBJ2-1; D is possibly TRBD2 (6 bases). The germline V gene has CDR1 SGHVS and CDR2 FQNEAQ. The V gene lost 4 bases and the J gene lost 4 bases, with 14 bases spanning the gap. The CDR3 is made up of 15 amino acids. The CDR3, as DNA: TGTGCCAGCAGCTGGGACGGGACTCCGTACAATGAGCAGTTCTTC. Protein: CASSWDGTPYNEQFF.

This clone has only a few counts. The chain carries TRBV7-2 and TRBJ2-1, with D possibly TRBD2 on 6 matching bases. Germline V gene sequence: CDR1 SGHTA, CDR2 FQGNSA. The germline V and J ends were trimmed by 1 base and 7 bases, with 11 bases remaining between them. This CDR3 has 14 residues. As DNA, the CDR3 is TGTGCCAGCAGCTTAGGCGGGATGTTGAATGAGCAGTTCTTC. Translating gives CASSLGGMLNEQFF.

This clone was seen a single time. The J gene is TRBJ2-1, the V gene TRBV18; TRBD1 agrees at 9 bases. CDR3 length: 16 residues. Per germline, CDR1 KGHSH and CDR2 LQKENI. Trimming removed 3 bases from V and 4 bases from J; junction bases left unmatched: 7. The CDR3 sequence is CASSPGGTGTYNEQFF. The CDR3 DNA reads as TGTGCCAGCTCACCGGGGGGGACAGGGACTTACAATGAGCAGTTCTTC.

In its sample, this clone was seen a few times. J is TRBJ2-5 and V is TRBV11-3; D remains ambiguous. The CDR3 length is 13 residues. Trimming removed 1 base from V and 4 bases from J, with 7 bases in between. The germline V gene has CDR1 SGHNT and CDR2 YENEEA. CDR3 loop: CASSLGIGETQYF. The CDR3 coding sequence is TGTGCCAGCAGCTTAGGGATAGGAGAGACCCAGTACTTC.

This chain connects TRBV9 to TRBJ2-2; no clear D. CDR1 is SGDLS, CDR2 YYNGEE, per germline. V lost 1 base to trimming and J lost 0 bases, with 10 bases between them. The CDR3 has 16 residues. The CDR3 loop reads CASSVSHRSNTGELFF. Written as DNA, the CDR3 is TGTGCCAGCAGCGTAAGCCACCGCTCGAACACCGGGGAGCTGTTTTTT.

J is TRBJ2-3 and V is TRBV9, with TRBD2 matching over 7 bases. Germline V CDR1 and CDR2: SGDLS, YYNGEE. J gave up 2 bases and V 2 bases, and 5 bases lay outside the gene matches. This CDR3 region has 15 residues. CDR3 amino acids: CASSVTAGLTDTQYF. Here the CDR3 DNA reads TGTGCCAGCAGCGTGACAGCGGGACTCACAGATACGCAGTATTTT.

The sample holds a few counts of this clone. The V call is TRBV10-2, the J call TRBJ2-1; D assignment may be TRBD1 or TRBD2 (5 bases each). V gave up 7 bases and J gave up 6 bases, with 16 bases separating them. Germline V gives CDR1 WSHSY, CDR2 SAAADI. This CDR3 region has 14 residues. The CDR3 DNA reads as TGCGCCAGCACCCCGGGACGGATCGTCAATGAGCAGTTCTTC. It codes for CASTPGRIVNEQFF.

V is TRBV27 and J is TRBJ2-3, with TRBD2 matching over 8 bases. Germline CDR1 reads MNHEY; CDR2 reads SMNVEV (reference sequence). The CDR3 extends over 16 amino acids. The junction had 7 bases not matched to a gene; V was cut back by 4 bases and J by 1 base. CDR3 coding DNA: TGTGCCAGCAGTTGGATCAACGGGAGGGGCACAGATACGCAGTATTTT. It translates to CASSWINGRGTDTQYF.

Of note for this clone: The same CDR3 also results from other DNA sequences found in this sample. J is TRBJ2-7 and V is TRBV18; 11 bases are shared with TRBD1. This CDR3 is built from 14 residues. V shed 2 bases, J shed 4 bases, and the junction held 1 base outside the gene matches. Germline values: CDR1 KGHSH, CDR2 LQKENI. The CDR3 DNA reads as TGTGCCAGCTCACCAGGGACAGGGGGGTACGAGCAGTACTTC. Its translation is CASSPGTGGYEQYF. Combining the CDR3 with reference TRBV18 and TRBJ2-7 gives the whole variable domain NAGVMQNPRHLVRRRGQEARLRCSPMKGHSHVYWYRQLPEEGLKFMVYLQKENIIDESGMPKERFSAEFPKEGPSILRIQQVVRGDSAAYFCASSPGTGGYEQYFGPGTRLTVT.

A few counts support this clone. The CDR3 sequence: CASSIVGRRYEQYF. The CDR3, as DNA: TGTGCCAGTAGTATAGTAGGCCGACGTTACGAGCAGTACTTC. This chain links TRBV19 with TRBJ2-7; D ambiguous. Germline-derived CDR1 and CDR2 are LNHDA and SQIVND (reference sequence). The CDR3 is 14 amino acids. Trimming cost V 1 base and J 4 bases, with 11 bases left between them.

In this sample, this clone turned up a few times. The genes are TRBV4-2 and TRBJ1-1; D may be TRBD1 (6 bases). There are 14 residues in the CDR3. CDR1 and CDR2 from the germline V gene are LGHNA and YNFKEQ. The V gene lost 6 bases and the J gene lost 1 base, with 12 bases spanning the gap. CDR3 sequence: CASRQGFGNTEAFF. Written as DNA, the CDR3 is TGTGCCAGCAGACAGGGTTTCGGGAACACTGAAGCTTTCTTT.

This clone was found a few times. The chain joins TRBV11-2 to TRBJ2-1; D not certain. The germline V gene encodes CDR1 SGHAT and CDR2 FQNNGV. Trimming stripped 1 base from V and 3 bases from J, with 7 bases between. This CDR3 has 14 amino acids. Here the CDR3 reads CASSLGRFYNEQFF. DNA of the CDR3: TGTGCCAGCAGCTTAGGACGATTCTACAATGAGCAGTTCTTC.

The CDR3 region has the DNA TGTGCCAGCAGCCGAAGCGGCGGGCAGTCCTACGAGCAGTACTTC. Translating gives CASSRSGGQSYEQYF. V gene TRBV6-6 combines with J gene TRBJ2-7, with D possibly TRBD2 on 5 matching bases. CDR3 length: 15 amino acids. With 6 bases removed from V and 1 base from J, the gap between germline ends came to 16 bases. The germline CDR1 and CDR2 sequences are MNHNY and SVGAGI (reference sequence).

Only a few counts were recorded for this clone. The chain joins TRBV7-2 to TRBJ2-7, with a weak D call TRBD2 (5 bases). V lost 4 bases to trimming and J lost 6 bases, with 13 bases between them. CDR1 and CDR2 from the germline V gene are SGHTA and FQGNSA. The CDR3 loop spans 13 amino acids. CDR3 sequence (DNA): TGTGCCAGCAGCTCAGCTAGGACTGGCGAGCAGTACTTC. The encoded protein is CASSSARTGEQYF.

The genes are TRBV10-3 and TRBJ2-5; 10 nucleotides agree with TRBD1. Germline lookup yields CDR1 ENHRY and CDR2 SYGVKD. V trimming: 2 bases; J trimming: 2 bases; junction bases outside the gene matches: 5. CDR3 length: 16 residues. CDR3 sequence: CAISERDRGSQETQYF. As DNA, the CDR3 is TGTGCCATCAGTGAGCGGGACAGGGGTTCGCAAGAGACCCAGTACTTC.

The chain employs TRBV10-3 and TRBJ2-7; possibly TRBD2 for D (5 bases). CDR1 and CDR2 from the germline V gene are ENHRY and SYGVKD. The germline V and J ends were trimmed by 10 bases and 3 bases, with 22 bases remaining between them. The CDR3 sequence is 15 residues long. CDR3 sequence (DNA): TGTGCCACGCTACCCACCTGGACCCGGGGCTACGAGCAGTACTTC. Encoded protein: CATLPTWTRGYEQYF.

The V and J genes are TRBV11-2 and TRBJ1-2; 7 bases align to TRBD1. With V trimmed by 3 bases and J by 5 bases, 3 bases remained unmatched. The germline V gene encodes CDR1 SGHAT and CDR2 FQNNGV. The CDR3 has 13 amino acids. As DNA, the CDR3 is TGTGCCAGCAGCTTGGGACAGTCGTATGGCTACACCTTC. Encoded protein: CASSLGQSYGYTF.

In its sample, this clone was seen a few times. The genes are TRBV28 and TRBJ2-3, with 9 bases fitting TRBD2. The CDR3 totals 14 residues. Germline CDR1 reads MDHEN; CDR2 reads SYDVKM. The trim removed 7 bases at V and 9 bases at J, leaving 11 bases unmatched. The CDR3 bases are TGTGCCAGCATGGGACTAGCAATCCCGGAAACGCAGTATTTT. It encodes CASMGLAIPETQYF.

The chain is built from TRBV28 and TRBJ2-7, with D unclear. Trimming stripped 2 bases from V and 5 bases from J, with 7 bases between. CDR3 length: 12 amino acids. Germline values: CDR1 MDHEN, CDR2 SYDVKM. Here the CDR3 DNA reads TGTGCCAGCAGTTTACTGACGGACGAGCAGTACTTC. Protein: CASSLLTDEQYF.

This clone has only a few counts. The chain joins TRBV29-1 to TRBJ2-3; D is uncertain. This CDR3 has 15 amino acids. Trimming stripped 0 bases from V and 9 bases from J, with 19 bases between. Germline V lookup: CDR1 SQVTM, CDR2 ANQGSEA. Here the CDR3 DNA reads TGCAGCGTTGAAGATCTCTTTGGGTCTCGGGTGACGCAGTATTTT. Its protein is CSVEDLFGSRVTQYF.

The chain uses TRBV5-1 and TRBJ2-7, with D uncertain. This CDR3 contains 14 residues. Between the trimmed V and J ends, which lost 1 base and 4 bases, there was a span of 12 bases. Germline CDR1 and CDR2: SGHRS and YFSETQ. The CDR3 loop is CASSLTFRMYEQYF. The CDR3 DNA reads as TGCGCCAGCAGCTTGACTTTTCGAATGTACGAGCAGTACTTC. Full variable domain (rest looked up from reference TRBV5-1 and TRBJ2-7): KAGVTQTPRYLIKTRGQQVTLSCSPISGHRSVSWYQQTPGQGLQFLFEYFSETQRNKGNFPGRFSGRQFSNSRSEMNVSTLELGDSALYLCASSLTFRMYEQYFGPGTRLTVT.

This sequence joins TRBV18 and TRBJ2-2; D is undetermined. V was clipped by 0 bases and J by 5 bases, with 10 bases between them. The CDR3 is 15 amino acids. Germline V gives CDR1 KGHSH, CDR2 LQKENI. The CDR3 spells CASSPPNHSTGELFF. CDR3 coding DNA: TGTGCCAGCTCACCACCGAATCACAGTACCGGGGAGCTGTTTTTT.

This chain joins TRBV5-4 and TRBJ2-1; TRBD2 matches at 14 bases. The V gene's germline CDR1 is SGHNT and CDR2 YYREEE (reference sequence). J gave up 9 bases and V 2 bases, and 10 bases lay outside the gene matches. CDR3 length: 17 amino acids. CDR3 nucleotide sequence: TGTGCCAGCAGCTTACCGACTAGCGGGAGGGGGTTAGGTGAGCAGTTCTTC. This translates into CASSLPTSGRGLGEQFF.

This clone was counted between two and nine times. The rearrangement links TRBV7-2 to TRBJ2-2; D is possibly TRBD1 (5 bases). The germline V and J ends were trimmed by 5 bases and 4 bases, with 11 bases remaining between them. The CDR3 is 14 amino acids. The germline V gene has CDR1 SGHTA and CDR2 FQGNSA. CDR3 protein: CASSHQGFTGELFF. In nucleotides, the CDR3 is TGTGCCAGCAGCCATCAGGGTTTCACCGGGGAGCTGTTTTTT.